This T cell receptor (beta chain) came from a study of blood T cell repertoires in COVID-19. Study-wide context: The cDNA or gDNA used as material had been derived from T cells, B-cell-depleted T cells, or PBMCs.

In the original workflow: Amplified reference gene primers provided the basis for estimating nucleated cell counts. Profiled with immunoSEQ multiplex PCR; TCRdb holds only in-frame clones, not every one. V and J calls and clone size come straight from that table; D and trimming were deduced from the DNA. In the table there are under 250,000 clones, more than 70% of which are singletons. The CDR3 contains 14 residues. The germline CDR1 and CDR2 sequences are MNHEY and SVGAGI. The junction had 9 bases not matched to a gene; V was cut back by 7 bases and J by 5 bases. This TCR derives from a man between 50 and 59 years old with active or convalescent COVID-19. The sample taken for sequencing was peripheral blood. This chain connects TRBV6-5 to TRBJ2-7; TRBD1 agrees at 9 bases. Written as DNA, the CDR3 is TGTGCCAGCACTGGCGACAGGGGGTACAACGAGCAGTACTTC. It codes for CASTGDRGYNEQYF.